This T cell receptor (beta chain) was recorded in a study of T cell clonotyping in hematopoietic cell transplantation. Broader study findings: After transplant, recipient diversity fell while pathologically expanded clonotypes grew through day 180. Cells were unsorted, so CD4 and CD8 contributions were not separated. Higher Inverse Simpson Index values in graft donor and pretransplant recipient predicted broader posttransplant TCR diversity.

Recipient blood drawn about 28 days pretransplant and days 30, 100, 180 after. Profiling relied on immunoSEQ multiplex PCR, and the TCRdb table lists in-frame clones only, not all of them. This sample has roughly 7,000 clones, with about 39% found just once. The germline CDR1 and CDR2 sequences are SGDLS and YYNGEE. The ends were cut back, 4 bases at V and 1 base at J, with 15 bases in the middle. This CDR3 is built from 15 residues. In regard to this clone: Its target is not known.

The sequence was collected from a female patient aged 60 to 70 who had an allogeneic stem cell transplant, so the T cells may come from the graft donor. Some clones in this sample may be carry-over from other donors' samples. The rearrangement joins TRBV9 to TRBJ2-7; D remains unclear. The sample in question was peripheral blood mononuclear cells, obtained 30 days after allogeneic stem cell transplant. CDR3 nucleotide sequence: TGTGCCAGCAGCCCCGGGTCTGCGGATTCCTACGAGCAGTACTTC. Protein sequence: CASSPGSADSYEQYF.